What follows describes a single T cell receptor (beta chain). The antigen is unknown. These data come from a study of PD-L1 blockade in urothelial cancer. For the study at large: Patients initiated atezolizumab around 2014 at 1,200 mg intravenously every 3 weeks.

Findings and limits, study-wide: Larger 3-week expansion of tumor-associated blood clones was seen in durable-benefit patients.

Assay used: immunoSEQ multiplex PCR; TCRdb lists only in-frame clones, some missing. The top ten hold roughly 2.4% of the sample, which has approximately 120,000 clones, approximately 85% seen once. Specified time point: peripheral blood 6 weeks after treatment start. Disease in patients was locally advanced or metastatic urothelial carcinoma. Per the germline V gene, CDR1 is SGHTA and CDR2 is FQGNSA. The germline V and J ends were trimmed by 5 bases and 4 bases, with 12 bases remaining between them. This CDR3 has 15 residues. The sequencing here drew on PBMCs, taken around atezolizumab (anti-PD-L1) treatment. This sequence was found in a man in his forties or fifties with urothelial cancer. The chain joins TRBV7-2 to TRBJ2-6; D is unresolved. CDR3 in DNA: TGTGCCAGCAGCCGGGTTGGCGCGGGGGCCAACGTCCTGACTTTC. This encodes CASSRVGAGANVLTF.